The T cell receptor beta chain under discussion was sequenced for a study of cytomegalovirus exposure and HLA in healthy donors (TCRdb year 2017). Turning to the overall study: An earlier analysis of 587 of the donors reported more than 250 Gb of sequence data and roughly 110 million unique TCR beta sequences from about 180 million T cells. A handful of DR-DQ haplotypes were handled as single units for association and clustering because linkage in the cohort was strong. Every repertoire in the discovery cohort had been generated on one and the same sequencing platform. Alongside the repertoire data, information on donor age, sex, ethnicity and CMV serostatus was compiled. An early release that covered fewer than 750 HLA-typed donors contained around 300 gigabases of sequencing data and around 85 million unique TCR sequences. On average, roughly 240,000 unique TCR beta nucleotide sequences were sequenced per donor among about 400 genotyped donors of the cohort, with about 17% of those sequences being non-productive. Genome-wide SNP genotypes for about 60% of the roughly 670 donors were used in a later genetic analysis, which treated that subset as a discovery cohort. In an earlier analysis of roughly 540 of the donors, high-throughput TCR beta sequencing was used to judge whether each TCR beta V gene segment behaved as functional or pseudogenic. Along with the roughly 710-subject first cohort, a separate validation cohort of over a hundred different subjects was used. The study was designed to test whether signatures of past pathogen exposure could be identified by cataloging public T cell receptors. To study patterns of TCR occurrence, a later analysis re-analyzed previously published TCR beta repertoires from 666 donors and added high-resolution HLA genotyping. Typing coverage varied by locus: roughly 629-640 donors for A, B, C, DRB1 and DQB1; under 550 for DQA1; more than 600 for DPA1; approximately 470 for DPB1. The study used immunosequencing to profile the T cell repertoires of 666 subjects and linked those repertoires to cytomegalovirus serostatus. The genetic ancestry cluster associated with self-reported Caucasian donors included over 65% of the approximately 410 genotyped donors. HLA typing included class I and class II loci at four-digit resolution. In the later analysis, no new phenotypic data were used to find candidate immune exposures; instead, reliance was placed on TCR beta sequences and their occurrence across donors. To predict cytomegalovirus infection status, the study combined high-throughput TCR immunosequencing, statistical association of individual TCRs with disease status, and machine learning. The paper's findings and limits, for the study overall: Compared with equally common non-associated chains, HLA-associated TCR beta chains in a later analysis were more clonally expanded and had lower generation probabilities. A further reported finding was that TCR beta sequences accurately predicted the HLA-A and HLA-B alleles for most subjects in the first cohort. Only TCR beta chains were sequenced in this cohort, and the absence of alpha or paired-chain data limited detectable features. The study gave a list of under 200 TCR beta chains associated with cytomegalovirus. The earlier analysis of about 600 of the donors excluded roughly 16 rarely observed V segments, including chromosome 9 orphons, because counts were too low. CMV serostatus was the only immune exposure information available for the cohort. A later analysis reported that several top co-occurrence clusters appeared linked to parvovirus B19, influenza, CMV and Epstein-Barr virus. In an earlier analysis of a few hundred of the donors, most TCR beta V segments were observed in productive rearrangements about 87% or about 30% of the time, broadly matching IMGT annotations. Because some donors lacked HLA typing at each locus, the association tests relied only on the typed subset. According to the authors, the approach could potentially be generalized to other disease states and immunological phenotypes. In vitro tests confirmed that a few of the cytomegalovirus-associated TCR beta chains recognize cytomegalovirus antigens. Some IMGT-functional V segments, including TRBV6-2 and TRBV6-3, could not be told apart with the 87-base-pair reads, so those segments were excluded. Most TCR sequences were seen in very few donors, while some public TCRs were found in many individuals. A later genetic analysis reported fewer N-insertions in productive TCRs among donors in an Asian-associated ancestry cluster than the roughly 670-donor mean. Specific HLA alleles were associated with about 17,000 TCR beta sequences at a false discovery rate of 0.05 in a later analysis. Correlated functional status among segregating V segments might be attributable to linkage disequilibrium, but an unknown experimental factor could not be ruled out. According to a later analysis, TCR association rates differed among HLA loci, with DRB1 alleles showing the most associated TCRs and HLA-C alleles showing the fewest. Presence/absence analyses assumed roughly uniform sequencing depth across donors, an assumption that may not hold. A group of highly shared sequence variants was considered likely to be a technical artifact of the sequencing pipeline. Assigning TCR associations to individual alleles was difficult when HLA alleles, especially DR and DQ, strongly co-occurred. The classifier was reported to diagnose cytomegalovirus status with high specificity and sensitivity in both the original cohort and the validation cohort. V-gene and J-gene trimming of TCR beta chains was associated with a missense DCLRE1C variant in a later genetic analysis, and the association was replicated in an independent cohort. In a later analysis, most CMV-associated TCR beta chains were found to appear HLA-restricted, with HLA associations seemingly driven largely by CMV exposure.

Preparation of the library involved the immunoSEQ multiplex PCR assay. A mixture of 60 forward primers for TCR Vbeta segments and 13 reverse primers for TCR Jbeta segments was used in the multiplex PCR. The CDR3 region of rearranged TCR beta genes was amplified from genomic DNA by a multiplex PCR assay. The amplified TCR beta libraries were sequenced on the Illumina HiSeq System as 87-base-pair reads. The authors processed their data as follows. A later analysis tallied 75 million to 85 million unique TCR beta chains across the approximately 670 repertoires, and some 10 million of those chains were shared by two or more donors. Raw reads were error-corrected and collapsed into unique sequences with a nearest-neighbor algorithm that merged closely related sequences to remove PCR and sequencing errors. To assign V, D and J gene segments, CDR3 sequences were aligned to IMGT reference sequences. For a sequence to be retained, a match of at least six nucleotides to both a V gene segment and a J gene segment was required. A rearrangement counted as productive if the CDR3 had no stop codons and remained in frame with V and J, and every other rearrangement counted as non-productive. CDR3 was defined according to IMGT convention as the region running from the second conserved V-encoded cysteine to the conserved J-encoded phenylalanine. The earlier analysis of some 540 of the donors excluded any sequence lacking an unambiguous match to a single V gene segment. An earlier analysis of fewer than 650 of the donors classified V segments as functional when productive rearrangements were above 56.7% and as segregating when the standard deviation between donors was above 5%. A statistical classification framework was built for diagnosing cytomegalovirus status from the catalog of TCR beta chain sequences. In a later analysis, V and J genes were assigned by comparing TCR nucleotide sequences against IMGT/GENE-DB human TR gene sequences. The TCRdist pipeline was used in a later analysis to assign CDR3 sequences and most-parsimonious VDJ recombination scenarios. In a later analysis, each TCR beta chain was defined by its CDR3 amino acid sequence together with its V-gene family, and reads lacking a unique V-gene family were excluded. A later analysis removed roughly 590 highly shared, low-generation-probability nucleotide sequences to deal with suspected cross-contamination and a sequencing artifact. In a later analysis, a clonal expansion index for each public chain was calculated from normalized within-repertoire ranks of inferred template counts. In a later analysis, generation probabilities were computed with a VDJ recombination model fitted to out-of-frame rearrangements, and the resulting probabilities were checked against IGoR. A later analysis scored TCR-TCR, TCR-HLA and TCR-CMV co-occurrence with hypergeometric tests, applying a repertoire-size bias correction to TCR pairs. To estimate false discovery rates, a later analysis permuted the HLA or CMV assignments 20 times. A later analysis grouped co-occurring TCRs with DBSCAN, adding TCRdist sequence similarity when clustering within HLA-allele-positive subsets. For co-occurrence clustering, repertoires with fewer than 30,000 or more than 120,000 public chains were excluded, along with about five repertoires with anomalous nucleotide sharing. The clones in this table, taken by TCRdb from immuneACCESS, are in-frame only. Not every clone is retained; where verified, under half of the shortfall comes from an unresolved V gene, and the cause of the rest is unknown. That table is the source of V, J and clone size, and D and trimming were worked out from the DNA. The sample records about 140,000 clones, around 83% of which are singletons. The top ten constitute under 4.5% of the sample.

A note on this clone: This receptor's antigen is unknown. No much larger clonotype is one base removed from it; base qualities were not supplied.

V drops 0 bases and J drops 0 bases, leaving 5 bases in between. The CDR3 measures 14 amino acids from cysteine to phenylalanine. The sequence is cut down to CDR3 DNA, 42 bases in frame from base 1. CDR1 and CDR2, per the germline V gene (reference sequence), are WNHNN and SYGVQD. The cohort was made up of approximately 700 healthy bone marrow donors. At the time of sampling, every cohort member was nominally healthy, though immune exposures that went unrecorded were likely present. The donor tested CMV seropositive and was one of the 289 seropositive cohort members. A peripheral blood sample was collected from each donor, and TCR beta sequencing was performed on peripheral blood mononuclear cells. The Qiagen DNeasy Blood Extraction Kit was used to extract genomic DNA from the blood cell samples.

The V and J genes are TRBV10-1 and TRBJ2-5; the D gene cannot be named for sure. The sequencing input was PBMCs. The clonotype was recovered from a man between 40 and 49 years old in good health and CMV-seropositive. The DNA sequence follows: TGCGCCAGCAGTGAGTCCATAGACCAAGAGACCCAGTACTTC. This is translated as CASSESIDQETQYF.